This TCR beta chain is drawn from a study of cytomegalovirus exposure and HLA in healthy donors. Study-wide background: The same platform was used for the 110 or so validation repertoires as for the roughly 700 first-cohort repertoires, as reported in a later analysis.

Assay: immunoSEQ multiplex PCR; the TCRdb copy retains only in-frame clones and omits some. The data show some 140,000 clones, approximately 87% seen once. Broader study findings: With high specificity and sensitivity, the classifier reportedly diagnosed cytomegalovirus status. Later, an analysis found that TCR clusters from the first cohort tended to co-occur in the roughly 120 validation repertoires.

As concerns this clone: Its antigen is as yet unknown.

V dropped 0 bases and J dropped 4 bases, with 9 bases sitting between them. There are 15 residues in the CDR3. The germline CDR1 and CDR2 sequences are MGHRA and YSYEKL. The chain uses TRBV4-1 and TRBJ1-4; D call uncertain. The sequenced sample consisted of PBMCs. The TCR comes from a man between 18 and 35 years old in good health and CMV-seronegative. The CDR3 nucleotides are TGCGCCAGCAGCCAAGATGTAGGAGATAATGAAAAACTGTTTTTT. Amino acids: CASSQDVGDNEKLFF.